A selection of T cell receptor beta chains follows, all from one sample in a study of T-cell memory formation after mild COVID-19. TCRdb reprocessed the 5' RACE reads with MiXCR, giving one entry per CDR3 protein. The repertoire holds around 320,000 distinct CDR3 sequences, with under 30% as singletons. Sequenced material: PBMCs or a T cell subset sorted from them (not recorded which). The receptors stem from an adult woman who had mild COVID-19 (a few samples of this study predate the infection). Cell type and time point are not known. CDR3s include the opening cysteine and the closing phenylalanine or tryptophan. Fields, in order: V gene, J gene, clone size, D gene, CDR3 protein, CDR3 DNA. The D gene is left open where the match is weak. Clone size, where shown, is once, few, many, or a class for clones that have expanded.

>TRBV1|TRBJ2-5|NA|NA
CTSSPLAGGTQETQYF
TGCACCAGCAGCCCTCTAGCGGGGGGGACTCAAGAGACCCAGTACTTC
>TRBV7-8|TRBJ2-1|NA|TRBD2
CASSLSRTLAGRGNEQFF
TGTGCCAGCAGCTTATCCCGAACTCTAGCGGGAAGGGGTAATGAGCAGTTCTTC
>TRBV7-4|TRBJ1-5|NA|NA
CASSPLGSSGQPQHF
TGTGCCAGCAGCCCGCTAGGGAGTTCGGGTCAGCCCCAGCATTTT
>TRBV29-1|TRBJ2-2|few|NA
CSVVQVSGELFF
TGCAGCGTTGTACAGGTATCCGGGGAGCTGTTTTTT
>TRBV20-1|TRBJ2-3|NA|NA
CSARPSTDTQYF
TGCAGTGCTAGACCTAGCACAGATACGCAGTATTTT
>TRBV10-3|TRBJ1-1|NA|TRBD1
CAITSHRGVEIEAFF
TGTGCCATCACCTCTCACAGGGGCGTAGAGATCGAAGCTTTCTTT
>TRBV25-1|TRBJ2-2|few|NA
CASSVGPGELFF
TGTGCCAGCAGCGTGGGCCCCGGGGAGCTGTTTTTT
>TRBV6-6|TRBJ2-5|few|NA
CASSYPIKYQETQYF
TGTGCCAGCAGTTACCCTATAAAGTACCAAGAGACCCAGTACTTC
>TRBV12-3/TRBV12-4|TRBJ2-3|NA|NA
CASSLGGEPNF
TGTGCCAGCAGCCTCGGGGGAGAGCCAAATTTT
>TRBV9|TRBJ2-1|few|NA
CASSATSSVGEQFF
TGTGCCAGCAGCGCTACTAGTTCGGTGGGTGAGCAGTTCTTC
>TRBV29-1|TRBJ1-1|few|NA
CSVEGGPGGTEAFF
TGCAGCGTTGAAGGAGGACCAGGAGGCACTGAAGCTTTCTTT
>TRBV5-1|TRBJ2-7|NA|NA
CASSGFGAGYEQYF
TGCGCCAGCAGCGGGTTTGGGGCTGGTTACGAGCAGTACTTC
>TRBV5-1|TRBJ2-7|few|NA
CASSLAGYVHEQYF
TGCGCCAGCAGCTTGGCTGGGTACGTCCACGAGCAGTACTTC
>TRBV5-5|TRBJ2-1|NA|TRBD2
CASSLSPGLAGAFYNEQFF
TGTGCCAGCAGCTTGTCTCCGGGACTAGCGGGAGCCTTCTACAATGAGCAGTTCTTC
>TRBV6-5|TRBJ2-2|few|TRBD1
CASSYPGTGGTGELFF
TGTGCCAGCAGTTACCCGGGGACAGGGGGCACCGGGGAGCTGTTTTTT
>TRBV7-9|TRBJ2-3|NA|TRBD2
CASSLWLAGGDTDTQYF
TGTGCCAGCAGCTTATGGCTCGCGGGGGGCGACACAGATACGCAGTATTTT
>TRBV29-1|TRBJ2-1|NA|NA
CSVGGNTGRFNEQFF
TGCAGCGTTGGGGGTAACACGGGACGATTCAATGAGCAGTTCTTC
>TRBV19|TRBJ2-2|NA|NA
CATQLVRAGELFF
TGTGCCACCCAGCTAGTAAGGGCCGGGGAGCTGTTTTTT
>TRBV27|TRBJ2-2|few|NA
CASSPHPRQGGTGELFF
TGTGCCAGCAGTCCTCACCCCCGACAGGGAGGCACCGGGGAGCTGTTTTTT
>TRBV6-5|TRBJ2-3|few|TRBD2
CASRRTSSTDTQYF
TGTGCCAGCAGGAGGACTAGCAGCACAGATACGCAGTATTTT
>TRBV20-1|TRBJ2-3|NA|TRBD2
CSASGLTSGTDTQYF
TGCAGTGCTAGTGGGTTGACTAGCGGTACAGATACGCAGTATTTT
>TRBV7-2|TRBJ2-3|NA|TRBD1
CASSSGQASTDTQYF
TGTGCCAGCAGCTCCGGACAGGCAAGCACAGATACGCAGTATTTT
>TRBV7-9|TRBJ2-7|few|TRBD2
CASSLLGGRGYEQYF
TGTGCCAGCAGCCTCCTGGGCGGGAGGGGCTACGAGCAGTACTTC
>TRBV5-1|TRBJ1-6|NA|NA
CASSYETNSPLHF
TGCGCCAGCAGCTACGAAACAAATTCACCCCTCCACTTT
>TRBV10-3|TRBJ2-1|few|NA
CAISESGGSYNEQFF
TGTGCCATCAGTGAGAGTGGGGGCTCCTACAATGAGCAGTTCTTC
>TRBV5-1|TRBJ1-5|NA|NA
CASSLGATPGQPQHF
TGCGCCAGCAGCTTGGGGGCGACCCCCGGGCAGCCCCAGCATTTT
>TRBV10-3|TRBJ1-3|NA|NA
CAISVSSDGNTIYF
TGTGCCATCAGTGTTTCCAGTGATGGAAACACCATATATTTT
>TRBV12-3/TRBV12-4|TRBJ2-2|NA|NA
CASSFPSGELFF
TGTGCCAGCAGTTTCCCCAGCGGGGAGCTGTTTTTT
>TRBV24-1|TRBJ1-5|NA|NA
CATSDELNQPQHF
TGTGCCACCAGTGATGAGCTCAATCAGCCCCAGCATTTT
>TRBV4-2|TRBJ2-7|NA|NA
CASSQERPGAHEQYF
TGTGCCAGCAGCCAAGAGAGGCCAGGGGCTCACGAGCAGTACTTC
>TRBV5-5|TRBJ2-1|NA|NA
CASSLIARGNNEQFF
TGTGCCAGCAGCTTGATCGCCAGGGGTAACAATGAGCAGTTCTTC
>TRBV9|TRBJ1-6|NA|NA
CASSVVGINSPLHF
TGTGCCAGCAGCGTAGTCGGGATTAATTCACCCCTCCACTTT
>TRBV4-2|TRBJ2-7|NA|TRBD2
CASSQSGGFYEQYF
TGTGCCAGCAGCCAATCCGGGGGGTTCTACGAGCAGTACTTC
>TRBV5-1|TRBJ2-5|NA|NA
CASSFGGRSAQETQYF
TGCGCCAGCAGCTTTGGGGGGCGAAGCGCTCAAGAGACCCAGTACTTC
>TRBV18|TRBJ1-3|NA|NA
CASSPDSFSGNTIYF
TGTGCCAGCTCACCGGACAGTTTCTCAGGAAACACCATATATTTT
>TRBV3-1|TRBJ2-5|NA|TRBD2
CASSFQTGTSWETQYF
TGTGCCAGCAGCTTTCAGACCGGGACTAGCTGGGAGACCCAGTACTTC
>TRBV6-5|TRBJ2-1|NA|TRBD2
CASSYVAGAGNEQFF
TGTGCCAGCAGTTACGTGGCGGGAGCTGGGAATGAGCAGTTCTTC
>TRBV20-1|TRBJ2-3|NA|NA
CSARTGTASTDTQYF
TGCAGTGCTAGGACGGGGACTGCTAGCACAGATACGCAGTATTTT
>TRBV20-1|TRBJ2-7|few|TRBD1
CSARSRGGHEQYF
TGCAGTGCTAGAAGCAGAGGGGGCCACGAGCAGTACTTC
>TRBV7-8|TRBJ2-2|NA|TRBD2
CASSTGVLGGARDTGELFF
TGTGCCAGCAGCACAGGAGTACTCGGGGGGGCCAGAGACACCGGGGAGCTGTTTTTT
>TRBV18|TRBJ2-3|NA|TRBD1
CASSADRADTQYF
TGTGCCAGCTCAGCGGACAGGGCAGATACGCAGTATTTT
>TRBV12-3/TRBV12-4|TRBJ2-7|few|TRBD2
CASSRTSGGYEQYF
TGTGCCAGCAGTAGGACTAGCGGGGGCTACGAGCAGTACTTC
>TRBV5-1|TRBJ2-1|NA|TRBD1
CASSLGTGKLEQFF
TGCGCCAGCAGCTTGGGGACAGGAAAATTGGAGCAGTTCTTC
>TRBV7-2|TRBJ2-5|NA|NA
CASSRAGPPFQETQYF
TGTGCCAGCAGCCGCGCCGGACCTCCATTCCAAGAGACCCAGTACTTC
>TRBV5-1|TRBJ2-3|NA|NA
CASSLGVGGATDTQYF
TGCGCCAGCAGCTTGGGCGTGGGGGGAGCCACAGATACGCAGTATTTT
>TRBV12-3/TRBV12-4|TRBJ2-4|NA|NA
CASSLRIGTLYIQYF
TGTGCCAGCAGTTTACGTATAGGGACCTTGTACATTCAGTACTTC
>TRBV29-1|TRBJ2-5|many|NA
CSVEGNQETQYF
TGCAGCGTTGAGGGGAATCAAGAGACCCAGTACTTC